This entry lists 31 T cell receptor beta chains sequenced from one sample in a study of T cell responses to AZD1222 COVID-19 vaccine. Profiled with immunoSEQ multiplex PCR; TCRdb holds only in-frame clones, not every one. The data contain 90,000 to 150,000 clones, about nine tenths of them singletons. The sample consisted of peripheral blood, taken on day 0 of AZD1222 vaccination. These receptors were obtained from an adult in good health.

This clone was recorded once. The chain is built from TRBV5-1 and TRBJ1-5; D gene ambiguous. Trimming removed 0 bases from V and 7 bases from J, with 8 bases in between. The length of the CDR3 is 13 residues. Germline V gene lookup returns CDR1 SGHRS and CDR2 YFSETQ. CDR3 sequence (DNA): TGCGCCAGCAGCTTGGGGGTAGGGCAGCCCCAGCATTTT. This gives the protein CASSLGVGQPQHF.

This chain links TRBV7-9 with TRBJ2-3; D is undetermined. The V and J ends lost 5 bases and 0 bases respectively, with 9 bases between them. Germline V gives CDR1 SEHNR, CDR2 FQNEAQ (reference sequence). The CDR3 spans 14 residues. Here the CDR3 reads CASSPSSSTDTQYF. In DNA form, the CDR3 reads TGTGCCAGCAGCCCCAGTTCTAGCACAGATACGCAGTATTTT.

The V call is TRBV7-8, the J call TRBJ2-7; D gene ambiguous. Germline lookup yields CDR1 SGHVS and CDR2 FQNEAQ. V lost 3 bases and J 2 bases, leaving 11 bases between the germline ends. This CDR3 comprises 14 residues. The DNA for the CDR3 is TGTGCCAGCAGCTTCTATCCGCCTCCCTACGAGCAGTACTTC. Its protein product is CASSFYPPPYEQYF.

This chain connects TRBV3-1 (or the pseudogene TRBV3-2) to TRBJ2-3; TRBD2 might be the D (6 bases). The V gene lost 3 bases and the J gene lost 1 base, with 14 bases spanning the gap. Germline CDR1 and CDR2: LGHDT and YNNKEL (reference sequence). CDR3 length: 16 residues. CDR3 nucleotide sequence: TGTGCCAGCAGCCATGGGACTTTGCGGGGCACAGATACGCAGTATTTT. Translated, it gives CASSHGTLRGTDTQYF.

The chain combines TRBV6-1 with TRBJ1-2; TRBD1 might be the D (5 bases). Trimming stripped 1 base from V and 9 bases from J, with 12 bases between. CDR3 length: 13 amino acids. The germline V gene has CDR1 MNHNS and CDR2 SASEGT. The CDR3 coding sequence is TGTGCCAGCAGTGAAGGACAGACCGGGAGCTACACCTTC. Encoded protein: CASSEGQTGSYTF.

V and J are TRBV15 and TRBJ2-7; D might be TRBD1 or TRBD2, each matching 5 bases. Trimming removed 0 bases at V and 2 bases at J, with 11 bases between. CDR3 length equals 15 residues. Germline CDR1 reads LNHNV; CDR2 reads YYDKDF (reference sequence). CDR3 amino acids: CATSRERGATYEQYF. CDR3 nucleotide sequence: TGTGCCACCAGCAGAGAGCGAGGGGCCACCTACGAGCAGTACTTC.

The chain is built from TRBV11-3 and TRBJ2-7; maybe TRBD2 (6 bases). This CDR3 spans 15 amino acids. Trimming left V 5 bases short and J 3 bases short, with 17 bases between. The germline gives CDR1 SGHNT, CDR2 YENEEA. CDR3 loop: CASSRASGTHYEQYF. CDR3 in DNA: TGTGCCAGCAGCCGGGCCTCCGGGACTCACTACGAGCAGTACTTC.

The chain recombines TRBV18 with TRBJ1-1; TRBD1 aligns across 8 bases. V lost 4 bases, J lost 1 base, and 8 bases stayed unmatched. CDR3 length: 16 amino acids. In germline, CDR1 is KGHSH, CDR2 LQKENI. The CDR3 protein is CASSRDRTLGNTEAFF. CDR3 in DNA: TGTGCCAGCTCACGGGACAGGACCTTGGGGAACACTGAAGCTTTCTTT.

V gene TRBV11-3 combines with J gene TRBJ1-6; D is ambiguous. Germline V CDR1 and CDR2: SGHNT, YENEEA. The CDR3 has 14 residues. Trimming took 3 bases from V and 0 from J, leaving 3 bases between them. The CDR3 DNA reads TGTGCCAGCAGCTTGAGCTCCTATAATTCACCCCTCCACTTT. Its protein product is CASSLSSYNSPLHF.

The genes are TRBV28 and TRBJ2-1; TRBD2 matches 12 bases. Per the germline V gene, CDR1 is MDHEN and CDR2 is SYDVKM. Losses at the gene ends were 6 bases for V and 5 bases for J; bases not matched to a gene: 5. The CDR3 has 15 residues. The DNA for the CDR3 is TGTGCCAGCAGAAGAAGACTAGCGGGGGACAATGAGCAGTTCTTC. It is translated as CASRRRLAGDNEQFF.

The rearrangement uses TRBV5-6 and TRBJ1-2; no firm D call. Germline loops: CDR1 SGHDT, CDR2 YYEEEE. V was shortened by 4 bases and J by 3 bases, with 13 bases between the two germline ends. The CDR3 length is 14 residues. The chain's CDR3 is CASSPKDVDYGYTF. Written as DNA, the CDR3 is TGTGCCAGCAGCCCGAAGGACGTTGACTATGGCTACACCTTC. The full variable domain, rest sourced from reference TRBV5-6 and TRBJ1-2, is DAGVTQSPTHLIKTRGQQVTLRCSPKSGHDTVSWYQQALGQGPQFIFQYYEEEERQRGNFPDRFSGHQFPNYSSELNVNALLLGDSALYLCASSPKDVDYGYTFGSGTRLTVV.

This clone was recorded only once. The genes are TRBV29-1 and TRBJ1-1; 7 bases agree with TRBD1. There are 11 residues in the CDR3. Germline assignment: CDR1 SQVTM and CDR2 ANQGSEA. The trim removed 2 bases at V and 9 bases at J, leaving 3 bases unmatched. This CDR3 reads CSVERGQQAFF. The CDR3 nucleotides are TGCAGCGTTGAAAGGGGGCAGCAAGCTTTCTTT.

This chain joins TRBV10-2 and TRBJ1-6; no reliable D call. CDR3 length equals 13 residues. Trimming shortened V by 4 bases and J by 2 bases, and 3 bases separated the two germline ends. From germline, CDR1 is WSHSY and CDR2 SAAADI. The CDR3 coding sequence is TGCGCCAGCAGTGTGACCTATAATTCACCCCTCCACTTT. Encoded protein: CASSVTYNSPLHF.

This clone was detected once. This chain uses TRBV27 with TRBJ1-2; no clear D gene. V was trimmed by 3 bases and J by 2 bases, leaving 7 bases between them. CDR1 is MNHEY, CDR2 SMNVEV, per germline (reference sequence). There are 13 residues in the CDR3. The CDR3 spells CASSLRQNYGYTF. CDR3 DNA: TGTGCCAGCAGTTTGCGGCAAAACTATGGCTACACCTTC.

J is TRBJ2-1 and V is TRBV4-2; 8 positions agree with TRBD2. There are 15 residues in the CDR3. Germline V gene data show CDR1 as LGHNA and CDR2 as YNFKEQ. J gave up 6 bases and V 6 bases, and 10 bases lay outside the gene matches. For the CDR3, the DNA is TGTGCCAGCAGAACGGATAGGCTAGCGGGCAATGAGCAGTTCTTC. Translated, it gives CASRTDRLAGNEQFF.

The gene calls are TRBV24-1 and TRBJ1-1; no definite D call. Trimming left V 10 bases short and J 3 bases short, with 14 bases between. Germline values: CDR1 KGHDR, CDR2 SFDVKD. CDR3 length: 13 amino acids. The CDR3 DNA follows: TGTGCCACTATGACCCAAGGTGACACTGAAGCTTTCTTT. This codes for CATMTQGDTEAFF.

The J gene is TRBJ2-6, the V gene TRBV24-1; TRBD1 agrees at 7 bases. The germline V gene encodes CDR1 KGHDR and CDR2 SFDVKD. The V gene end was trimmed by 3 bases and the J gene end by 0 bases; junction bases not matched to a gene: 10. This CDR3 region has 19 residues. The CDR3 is CATSDPTGDQSSGANVLTF. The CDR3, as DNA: TGTGCCACCAGTGATCCAACAGGGGACCAGAGCTCTGGGGCCAACGTCCTGACTTTC.

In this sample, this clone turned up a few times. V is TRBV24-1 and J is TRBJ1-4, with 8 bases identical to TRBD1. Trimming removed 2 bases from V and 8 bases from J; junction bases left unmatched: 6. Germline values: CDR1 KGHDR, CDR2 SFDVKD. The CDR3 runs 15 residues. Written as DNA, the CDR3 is TGTGCCACCAGTGATTCCAGGGGGCTTGGGGAAAAACTGTTTTTT. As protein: CATSDSRGLGEKLFF.

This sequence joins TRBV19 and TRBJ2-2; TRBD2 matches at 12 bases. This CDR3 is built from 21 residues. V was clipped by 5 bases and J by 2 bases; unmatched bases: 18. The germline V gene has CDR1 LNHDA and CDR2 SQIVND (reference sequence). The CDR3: CASSPLLGPGLAGSNTGELFF. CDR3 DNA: TGTGCCAGTAGTCCCCTATTGGGCCCGGGACTAGCGGGCTCAAACACCGGGGAGCTGTTTTTT.

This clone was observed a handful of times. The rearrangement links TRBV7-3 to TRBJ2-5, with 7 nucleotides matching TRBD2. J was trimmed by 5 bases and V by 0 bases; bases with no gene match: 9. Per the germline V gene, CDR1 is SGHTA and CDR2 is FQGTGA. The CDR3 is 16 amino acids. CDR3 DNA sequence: TGTGCCAGCAGCTTAACGGTAGCGGGTTCTGGGGAGACCCAGTACTTC. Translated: CASSLTVAGSGETQYF. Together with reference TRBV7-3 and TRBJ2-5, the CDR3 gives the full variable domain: GAGVSQTPSNKVTEKGKYVELRCDPISGHTALYWYRQSLGQGPEFLIYFQGTGAADDSGLPNDRFFAVRPEGSVSTLKIQRTERGDSAVYLCASSLTVAGSGETQYFGPGTRLLVL.

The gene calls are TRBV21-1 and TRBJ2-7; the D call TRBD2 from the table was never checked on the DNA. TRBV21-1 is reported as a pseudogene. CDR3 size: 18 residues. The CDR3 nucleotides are TGTGCCAGCAGCAAGCAGGGTTTCCCTAGCGGGATCGAGGACGAGCAGTACTTC. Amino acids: CASSKQGFPSGIEDEQYF.

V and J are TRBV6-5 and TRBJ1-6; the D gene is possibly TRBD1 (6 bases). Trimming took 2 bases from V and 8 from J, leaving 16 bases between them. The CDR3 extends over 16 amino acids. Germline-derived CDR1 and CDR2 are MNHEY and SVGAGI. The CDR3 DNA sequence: TGTGCCAGCAGTTACCGGTCTGTCAGGGGCGATTCACCCCTCCACTTT. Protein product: CASSYRSVRGDSPLHF.

CDR3 bases: TGTGCCAGCAGTGGAGCCAGGACAGGGAACATTCAGTACTTC. This sequence encodes CASSGARTGNIQYF. This chain connects TRBV28 to TRBJ2-4; 8 bases agree with TRBD1. This CDR3 region has 14 residues. V shed 5 bases and J 7 bases; nucleotides not matched to a gene: 7. The germline gives CDR1 MDHEN, CDR2 SYDVKM.

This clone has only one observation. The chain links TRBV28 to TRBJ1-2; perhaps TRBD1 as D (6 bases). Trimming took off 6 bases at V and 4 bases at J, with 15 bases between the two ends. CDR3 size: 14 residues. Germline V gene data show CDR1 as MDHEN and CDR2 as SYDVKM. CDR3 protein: CASRVTGSFYGYTF. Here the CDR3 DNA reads TGTGCCAGCAGAGTGACAGGATCTTTCTATGGCTACACCTTC.

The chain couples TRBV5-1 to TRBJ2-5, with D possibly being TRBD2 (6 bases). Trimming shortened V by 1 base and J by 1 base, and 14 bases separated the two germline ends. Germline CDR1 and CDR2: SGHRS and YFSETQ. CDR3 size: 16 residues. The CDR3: CASSLQDPAGQETQYF. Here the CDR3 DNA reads TGCGCCAGCAGCTTGCAAGATCCAGCGGGCCAAGAGACCCAGTACTTC.

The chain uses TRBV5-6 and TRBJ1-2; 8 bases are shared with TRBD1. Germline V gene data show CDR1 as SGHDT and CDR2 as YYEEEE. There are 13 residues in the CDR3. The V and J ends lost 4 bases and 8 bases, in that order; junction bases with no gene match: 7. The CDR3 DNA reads TGTGCCAGCAGCCTTTTGACAGGGGAAGGCTACACCTTC. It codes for CASSLLTGEGYTF.

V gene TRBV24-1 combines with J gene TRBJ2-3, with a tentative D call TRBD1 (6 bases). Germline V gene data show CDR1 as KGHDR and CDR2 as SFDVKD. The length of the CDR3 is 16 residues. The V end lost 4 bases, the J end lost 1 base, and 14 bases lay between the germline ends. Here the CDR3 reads CATSDTRDIGTDTQYF. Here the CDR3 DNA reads TGTGCCACCAGTGACACAAGGGACATTGGCACAGATACGCAGTATTTT.

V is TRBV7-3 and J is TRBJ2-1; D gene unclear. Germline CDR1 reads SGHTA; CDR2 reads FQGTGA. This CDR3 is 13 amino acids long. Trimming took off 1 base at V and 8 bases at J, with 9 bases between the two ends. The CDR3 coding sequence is TGTGCCAGCAGCTTAAGTCCCGAGCATGAGCAGTTCTTC. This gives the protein CASSLSPEHEQFF.

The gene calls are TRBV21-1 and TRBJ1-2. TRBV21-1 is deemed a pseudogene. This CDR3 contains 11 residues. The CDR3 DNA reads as TGTGCCAGCACCGCGAACTATGGCTACACCTTC. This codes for CASTANYGYTF.

The CDR3 here is CASSPRGGSGEKLFF. CDR3 bases: TGTGCCAGCAGCCCCCGCGGAGGGTCAGGAGAAAAACTGTTTTTT. The rearrangement joins TRBV3-1 (or the pseudogene TRBV3-2) to TRBJ1-4; D ambiguous. The CDR3 totals 15 residues. Trimming cost V 4 bases and J 8 bases, with 17 bases left between them. Germline CDR1 is LGHDT and CDR2 is YNNKEL (reference sequence).

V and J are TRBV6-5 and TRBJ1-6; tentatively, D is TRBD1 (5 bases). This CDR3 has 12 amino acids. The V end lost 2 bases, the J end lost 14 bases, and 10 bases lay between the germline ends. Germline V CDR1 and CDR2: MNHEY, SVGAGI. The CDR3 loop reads CASSYEGMALHF. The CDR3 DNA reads TGTGCCAGCAGTTACGAGGGGATGGCCCTCCACTTT.